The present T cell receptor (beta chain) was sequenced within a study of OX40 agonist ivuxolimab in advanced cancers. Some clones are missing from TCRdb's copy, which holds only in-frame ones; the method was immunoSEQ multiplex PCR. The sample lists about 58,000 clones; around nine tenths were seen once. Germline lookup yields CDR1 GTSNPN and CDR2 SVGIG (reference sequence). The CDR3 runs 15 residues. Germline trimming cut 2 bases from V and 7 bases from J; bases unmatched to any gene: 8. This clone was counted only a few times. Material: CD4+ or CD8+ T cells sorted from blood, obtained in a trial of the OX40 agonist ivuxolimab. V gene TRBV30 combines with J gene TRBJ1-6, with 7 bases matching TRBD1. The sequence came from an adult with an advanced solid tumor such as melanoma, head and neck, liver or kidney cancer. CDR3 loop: CAWSLVTGQNSPLHF. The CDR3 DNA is TGTGCCTGGAGTCTCGTGACAGGGCAGAATTCACCCCTCCACTTT.